This T cell receptor (beta chain) was recovered during a study of cytomegalovirus exposure and HLA in healthy donors. As for the study in general: A subsequent analysis reported that the 95 to 150 validation repertoires were produced on the same platform that had also been used for the 600 to 700 first-cohort repertoires.

The J segment lost 3 bases and the V segment lost 4 bases, leaving 9 bases of the junction unmatched. The CDR3 loop spans 16 amino acids. Germline CDR1 and CDR2: MNHNS and SASEGT. Clones were sequenced by immunoSEQ multiplex PCR, and TCRdb holds only the in-frame ones, with some missing. The data contain about 120,000 clones, roughly 90% of them singletons. The chain carries TRBV6-1 and TRBJ2-7; 10 bases are shared with TRBD1. The sequenced sample consisted of PBMCs. This clonotype was obtained from a woman aged 18 to 35 in good health and CMV-seropositive. CDR3 region: CASSGQDRGSLYEQYF. CDR3 bases: TGTGCCAGCAGTGGGCAGGACAGGGGGAGCCTCTACGAGCAGTACTTC.